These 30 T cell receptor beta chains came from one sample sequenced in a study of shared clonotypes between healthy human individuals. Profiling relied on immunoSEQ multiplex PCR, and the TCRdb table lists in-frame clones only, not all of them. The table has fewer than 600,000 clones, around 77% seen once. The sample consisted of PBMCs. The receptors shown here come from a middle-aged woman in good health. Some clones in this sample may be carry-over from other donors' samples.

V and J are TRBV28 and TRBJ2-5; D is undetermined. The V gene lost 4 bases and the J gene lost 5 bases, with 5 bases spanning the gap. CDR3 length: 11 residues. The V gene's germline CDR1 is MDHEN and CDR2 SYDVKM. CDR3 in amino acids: CASSSRETQYF. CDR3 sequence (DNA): TGTGCCAGCAGTTCAAGGGAGACCCAGTACTTC.

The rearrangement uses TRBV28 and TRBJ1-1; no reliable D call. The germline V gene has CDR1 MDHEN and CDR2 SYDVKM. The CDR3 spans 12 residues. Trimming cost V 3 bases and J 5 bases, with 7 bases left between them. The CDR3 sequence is CASSFPGTEAFF. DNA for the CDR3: TGTGCCAGCAGTTTCCCGGGGACTGAAGCTTTCTTT.

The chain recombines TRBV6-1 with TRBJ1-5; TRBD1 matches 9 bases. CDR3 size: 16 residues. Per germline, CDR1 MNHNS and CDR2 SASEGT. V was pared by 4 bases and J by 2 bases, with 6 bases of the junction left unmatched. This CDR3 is CASSALQGAGNQPQHF. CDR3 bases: TGTGCCAGCAGTGCATTACAGGGGGCGGGCAATCAGCCCCAGCATTTT.

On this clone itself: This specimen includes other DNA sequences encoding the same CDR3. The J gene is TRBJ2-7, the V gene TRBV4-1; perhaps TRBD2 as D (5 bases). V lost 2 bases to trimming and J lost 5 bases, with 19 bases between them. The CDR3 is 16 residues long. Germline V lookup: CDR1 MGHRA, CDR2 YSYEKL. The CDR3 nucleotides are TGCGCCAGCAGCCAAAGCGGTATCAAGAACGCACACGAGCAGTACTTC. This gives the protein CASSQSGIKNAHEQYF.

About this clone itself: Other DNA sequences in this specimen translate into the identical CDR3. CDR3: CASSGDSNQPQHF. In DNA, the CDR3 is TGTGCCAGCAGCGGAGATAGCAATCAGCCCCAGCATTTT. The chain is built from TRBV2 and TRBJ1-5; D gene uncertain. The CDR3 sequence is 13 residues long. Trimming removed 6 bases at V and 0 bases at J, with 6 bases between. Per germline, CDR1 SNHLY and CDR2 FYNNEI. Drawing the rest from reference TRBV2 and TRBJ1-5, the complete variable domain is EPEVTQTPSHQVTQMGQEVILRCVPISNHLYFYWYRQILGQKVEFLVSFYNNEISEKSEIFDDQFSVERPDGSNFTLKIRSTKLEDSAMYFCASSGDSNQPQHFGDGTRLSIL.

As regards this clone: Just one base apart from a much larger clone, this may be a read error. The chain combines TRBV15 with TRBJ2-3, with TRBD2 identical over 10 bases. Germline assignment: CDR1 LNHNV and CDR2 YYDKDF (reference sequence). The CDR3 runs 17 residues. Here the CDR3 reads CAASLRGLAGAQDTQYF. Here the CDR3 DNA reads TGTGCCGCCAGCCTCAGGGGGCTAGCGGGAGCACAAGATACGCAGTATTTT.

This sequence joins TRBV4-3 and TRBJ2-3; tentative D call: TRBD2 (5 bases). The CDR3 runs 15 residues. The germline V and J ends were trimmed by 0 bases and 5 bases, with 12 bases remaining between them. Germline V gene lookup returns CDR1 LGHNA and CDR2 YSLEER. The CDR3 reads CASSQDNLRGDTQYF. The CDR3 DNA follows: TGCGCCAGCAGCCAAGATAACCTCCGGGGAGATACGCAGTATTTT.

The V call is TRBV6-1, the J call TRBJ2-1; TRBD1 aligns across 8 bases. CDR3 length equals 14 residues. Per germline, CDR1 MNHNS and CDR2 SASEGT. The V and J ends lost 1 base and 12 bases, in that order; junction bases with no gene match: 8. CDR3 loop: CASSEGPGGLWQFF. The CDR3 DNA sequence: TGTGCCAGCAGTGAAGGTCCAGGGGGCCTATGGCAGTTCTTC.

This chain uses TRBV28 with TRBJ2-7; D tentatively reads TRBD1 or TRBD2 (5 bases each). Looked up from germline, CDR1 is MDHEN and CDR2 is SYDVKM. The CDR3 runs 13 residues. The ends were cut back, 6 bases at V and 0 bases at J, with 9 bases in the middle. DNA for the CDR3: TGTGCCAGCAGCCGGGACCGCTCCTACGAGCAGTACTTC. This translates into CASSRDRSYEQYF.

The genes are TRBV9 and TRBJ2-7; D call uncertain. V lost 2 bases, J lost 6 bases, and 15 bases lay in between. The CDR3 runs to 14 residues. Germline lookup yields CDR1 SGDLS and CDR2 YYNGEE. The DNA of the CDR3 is TGTGCCAGCAGCGTTACACTTCACCCTGCCGAGCAGTACTTC. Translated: CASSVTLHPAEQYF.

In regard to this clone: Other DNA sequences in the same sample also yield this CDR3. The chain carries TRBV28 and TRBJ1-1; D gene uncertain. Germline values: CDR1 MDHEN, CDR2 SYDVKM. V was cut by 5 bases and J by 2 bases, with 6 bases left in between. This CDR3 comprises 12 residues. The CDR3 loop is CASSQSNTEAFF. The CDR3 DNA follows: TGTGCCAGCAGTCAGAGTAACACTGAAGCTTTCTTT.

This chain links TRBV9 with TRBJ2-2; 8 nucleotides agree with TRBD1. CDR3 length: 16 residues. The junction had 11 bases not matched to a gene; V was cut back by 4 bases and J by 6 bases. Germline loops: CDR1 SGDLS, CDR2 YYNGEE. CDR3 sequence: CASSPRGTGYPGELFF. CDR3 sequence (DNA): TGTGCCAGCAGCCCCCGTGGGACAGGTTATCCCGGGGAGCTGTTTTTT. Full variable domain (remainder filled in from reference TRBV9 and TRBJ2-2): DSGVTQTPKHLITATGQRVTLRCSPRSGDLSVYWYQQSLDQGLQFLIQYYNGEERAKGNILERFSAQQFPDLHSELNLSSLELGDSALYFCASSPRGTGYPGELFFGEGSRLTVL.

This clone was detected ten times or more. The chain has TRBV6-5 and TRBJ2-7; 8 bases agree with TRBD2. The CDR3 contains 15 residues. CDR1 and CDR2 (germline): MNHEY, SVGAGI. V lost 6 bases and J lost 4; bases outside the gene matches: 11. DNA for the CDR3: TGTGCCAGCAGCTCCCGGGAGGGTCGGAGATACGAGCAGTACTTC. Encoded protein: CASSSREGRRYEQYF.

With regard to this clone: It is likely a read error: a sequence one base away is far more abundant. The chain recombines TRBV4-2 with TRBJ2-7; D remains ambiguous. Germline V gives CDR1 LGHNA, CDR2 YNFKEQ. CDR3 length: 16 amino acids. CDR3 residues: CASSLSFPGPSNEQYF. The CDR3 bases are TGTGCCAGCAGCCTCAGTTTCCCCGGACCCTCCAACGAGCAGTACTTC.

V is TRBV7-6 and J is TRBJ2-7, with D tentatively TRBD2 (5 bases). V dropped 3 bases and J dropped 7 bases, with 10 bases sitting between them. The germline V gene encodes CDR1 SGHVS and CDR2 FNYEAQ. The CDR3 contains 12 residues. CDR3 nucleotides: TGTGCCAGCAGCTTCACTAGTGGTGAGCAGTACTTC. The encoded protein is CASSFTSGEQYF.

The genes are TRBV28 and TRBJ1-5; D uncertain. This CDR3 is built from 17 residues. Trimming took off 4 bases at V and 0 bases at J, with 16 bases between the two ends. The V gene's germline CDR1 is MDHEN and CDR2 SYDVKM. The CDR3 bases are TGTGCCAGCAGTTCCACTGACCGGGCCGTTAGCAATCAGCCCCAGCATTTT. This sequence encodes CASSSTDRAVSNQPQHF.

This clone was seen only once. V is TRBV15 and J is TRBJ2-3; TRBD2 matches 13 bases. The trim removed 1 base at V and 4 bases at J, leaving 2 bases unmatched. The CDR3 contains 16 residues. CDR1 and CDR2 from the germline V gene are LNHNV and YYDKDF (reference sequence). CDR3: CATSRGTSGRSDTQYF. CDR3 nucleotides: TGTGCCACCAGCAGAGGGACTAGCGGGAGATCAGATACGCAGTATTTT.

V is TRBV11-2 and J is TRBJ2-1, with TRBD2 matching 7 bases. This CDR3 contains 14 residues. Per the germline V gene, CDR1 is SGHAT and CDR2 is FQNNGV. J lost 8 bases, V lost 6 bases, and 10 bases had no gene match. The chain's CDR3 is CASRPSGILYEQFF. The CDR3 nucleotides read TGTGCCAGCAGACCCAGCGGGATCCTCTATGAGCAGTTCTTC.

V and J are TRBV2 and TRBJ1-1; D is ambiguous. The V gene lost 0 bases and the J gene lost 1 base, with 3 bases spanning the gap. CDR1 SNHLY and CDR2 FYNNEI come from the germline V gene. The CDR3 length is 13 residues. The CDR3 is CASSEAGNTEAFF. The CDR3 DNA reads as TGTGCCAGCAGTGAAGCAGGGAACACTGAAGCTTTCTTT.

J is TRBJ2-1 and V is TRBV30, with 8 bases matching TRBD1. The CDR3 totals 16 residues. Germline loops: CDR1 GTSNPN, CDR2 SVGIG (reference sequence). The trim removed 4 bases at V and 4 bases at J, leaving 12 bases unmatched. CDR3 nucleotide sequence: TGTGCCTGGACCCCAGGTCCGACAGGGGCTTACAATGAGCAGTTCTTC. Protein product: CAWTPGPTGAYNEQFF. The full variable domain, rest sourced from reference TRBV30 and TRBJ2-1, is SQTIHQWPATLVQPVGSPLSLECTVEGTSNPNLYWYRQAAGRGLQLLFYSVGIGQISSEVPQNLSASRPQDRQFILSSKKLLLSDSGFYLCAWTPGPTGAYNEQFFGPGTRLTVL.

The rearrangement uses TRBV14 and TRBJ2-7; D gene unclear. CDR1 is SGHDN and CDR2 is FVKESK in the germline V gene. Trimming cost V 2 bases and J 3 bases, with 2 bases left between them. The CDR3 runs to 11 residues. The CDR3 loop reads CASSQYYEQYF. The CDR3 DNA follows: TGTGCCAGCAGCCAATACTACGAGCAGTACTTC.

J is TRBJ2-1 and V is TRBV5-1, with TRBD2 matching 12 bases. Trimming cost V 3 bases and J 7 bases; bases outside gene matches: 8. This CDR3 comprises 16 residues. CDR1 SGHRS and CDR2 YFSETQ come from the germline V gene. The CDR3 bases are TGCGCCAGCAGCTCCCCTAGCGGGAGGGCCTGGAATGAGCAGTTCTTC. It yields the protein CASSSPSGRAWNEQFF.

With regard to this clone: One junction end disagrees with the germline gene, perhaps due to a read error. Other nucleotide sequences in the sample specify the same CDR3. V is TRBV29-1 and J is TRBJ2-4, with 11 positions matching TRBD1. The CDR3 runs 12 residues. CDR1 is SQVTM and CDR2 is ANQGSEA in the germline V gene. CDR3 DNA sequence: TGCAGCGTTGGGACAGGGGGCGACATTCAGTATTTC. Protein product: CSVGTGGDIQYF.

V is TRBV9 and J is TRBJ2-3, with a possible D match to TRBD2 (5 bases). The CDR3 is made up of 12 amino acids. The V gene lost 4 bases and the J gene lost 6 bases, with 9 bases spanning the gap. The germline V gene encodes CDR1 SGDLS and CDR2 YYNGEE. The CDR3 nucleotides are TGTGCCAGCAGCCCGTGGGAGGATACGCAGTATTTT. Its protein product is CASSPWEDTQYF.

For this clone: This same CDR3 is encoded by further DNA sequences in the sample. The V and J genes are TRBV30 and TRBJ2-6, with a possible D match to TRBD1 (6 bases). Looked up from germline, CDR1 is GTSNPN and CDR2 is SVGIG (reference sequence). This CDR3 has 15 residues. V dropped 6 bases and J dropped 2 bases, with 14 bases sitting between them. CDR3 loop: CACPPRGTGANVLTF. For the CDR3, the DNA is TGTGCCTGCCCCCCCAGGGGTACTGGGGCCAACGTCCTGACTTTC.

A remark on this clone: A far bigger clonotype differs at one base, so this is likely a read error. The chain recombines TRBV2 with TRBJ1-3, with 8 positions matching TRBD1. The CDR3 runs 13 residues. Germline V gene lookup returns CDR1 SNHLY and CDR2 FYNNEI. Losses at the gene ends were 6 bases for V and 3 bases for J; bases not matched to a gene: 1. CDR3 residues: CASRGQVGNTIYF. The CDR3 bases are TGTGCCAGCAGGGGACAGGTTGGAAACACCATATATTTT. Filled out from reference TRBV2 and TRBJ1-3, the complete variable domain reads EPEVTQTPSHQVTQMGQEVILRCVPISNHLYFYWYRQILGQKVEFLVSFYNNEISEKSEIFDDQFSVERPDGSNFTLKIRSTKLEDSAMYFCASRGQVGNTIYFGEGSWLTVV.

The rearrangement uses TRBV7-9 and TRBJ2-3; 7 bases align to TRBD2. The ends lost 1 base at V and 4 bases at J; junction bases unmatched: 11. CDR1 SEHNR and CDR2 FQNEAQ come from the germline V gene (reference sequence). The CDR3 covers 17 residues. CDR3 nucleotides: TGTGCCAGCAGCTTAGTCTTGGGGGAGGGTCTAGCAGATACGCAGTATTTT. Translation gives CASSLVLGEGLADTQYF.

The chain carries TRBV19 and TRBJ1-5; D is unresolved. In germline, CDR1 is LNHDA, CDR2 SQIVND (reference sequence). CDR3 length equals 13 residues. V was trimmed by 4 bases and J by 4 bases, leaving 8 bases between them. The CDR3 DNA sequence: TGTGCCAGTAGTAGCGGGGTAAATCAGCCCCAGCATTTT. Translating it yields CASSSGVNQPQHF.

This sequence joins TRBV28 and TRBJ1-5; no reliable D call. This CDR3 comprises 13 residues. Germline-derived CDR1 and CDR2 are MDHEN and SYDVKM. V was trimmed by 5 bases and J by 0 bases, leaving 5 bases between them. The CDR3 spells CASSTYSNQPQHF. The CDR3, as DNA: TGTGCCAGCAGTACGTATAGCAATCAGCCCCAGCATTTT.

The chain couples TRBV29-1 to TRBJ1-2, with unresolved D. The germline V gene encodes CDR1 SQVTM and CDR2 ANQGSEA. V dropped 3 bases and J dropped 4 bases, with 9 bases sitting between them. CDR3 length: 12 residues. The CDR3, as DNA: TGCAGCGTTGATAAAGGGTTCTATGGCTACACCTTC. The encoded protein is CSVDKGFYGYTF.